These 27 T cell receptor beta chains originate from one sample sequenced in a study of beta chain features in type 1 diabetes. No antigens are known for them. Reverse transcription of all isolated RNA meant that expressed TCRB transcripts were sequenced. Using immunoSEQ multiplex PCR, the repertoire was profiled, and TCRdb retains in-frame clones only, with some absent. This sample carries a few hundred thousand clones, roughly 9.8% of them seen once, and the ten largest clones take over 0.45%. Overall study results and limits: TCRB CDR3s were moderately but significantly shorter in Type 1 diabetes patients in all four CD4+ subsets.

Sequencing input: central memory CD4+ T cells from blood. The receptors here all came from a man aged 30 to 45 with type 1 diabetes.

The rearrangement links TRBV19 to TRBJ2-5, with D perhaps TRBD1 (7 bases). Germline loops: CDR1 LNHDA, CDR2 SQIVND (reference sequence). CDR3 length: 12 residues. V gave up 9 bases and J gave up 4 bases, with 12 bases separating them. Written as DNA, the CDR3 is TGTGCCAGCGGGAGACAGGGAGAGACCCAGTACTTC. It codes for CASGRQGETQYF.

This clone was seen more than once but under ten times. The gene calls are TRBV2 and TRBJ2-1, with 16 bases fitting TRBD2. The CDR3 totals 18 residues. The V segment lost 2 bases and the J segment 7 bases; nucleotides outside the gene matches: 8. The germline CDR1 and CDR2 sequences are SNHLY and FYNNEI. CDR3 sequence reads: CASSERWGLAGGGNEQFF. The CDR3 DNA follows: TGTGCCAGCAGTGAAAGATGGGGACTAGCGGGAGGGGGAAATGAGCAGTTCTTC.

The chain has TRBV28 and TRBJ1-4, with TRBD1 matching over 10 bases. The length of the CDR3 is 15 residues. The germline CDR1 and CDR2 sequences are MDHEN and SYDVKM. The ends lost 5 bases at V and 6 bases at J; junction bases unmatched: 6. CDR3: CASSTPGQGHEKLFF. CDR3 sequence (DNA): TGTGCCAGCAGTACACCGGGACAGGGGCATGAAAAACTGTTTTTT.

This clone showed up just a few times. The chain joins TRBV6-5 to TRBJ1-5, with 7 nucleotides matching TRBD1. Germline CDR1 and CDR2: MNHEY and SVGAGI. After removal of 6 bases from V and 6 bases from J, the junction contained 5 bases not matched to a gene. The CDR3 totals 13 residues. This CDR3 reads CASRTQGGQPQHF. The CDR3 region has the DNA TGTGCCAGCAGAACTCAGGGGGGTCAGCCCCAGCATTTT.

The sample holds many counts of this clone. Here the CDR3 reads CASSDISESQHF. CDR3 coding DNA: TGTGCCAGCAGTGACATAAGTGAGTCCCAGCATTTT. V and J are TRBV2 and TRBJ1-5; no clear D gene. The CDR3 has 12 residues. Trimming shortened V by 3 bases and J by 11 bases, and 11 bases separated the two germline ends. Germline V gene sequence: CDR1 SNHLY, CDR2 FYNNEI.

There are a few counts of this clone. The chain is built from TRBV5-1 and TRBJ1-4; 11 bases fit TRBD1. This CDR3 region has 14 residues. The junction had 4 bases not matched to a gene; V was cut back by 4 bases and J by 8 bases. Per germline, CDR1 SGHRS and CDR2 YFSETQ. DNA for the CDR3: TGCGCCAGCAGCGGACAGGGGGCGGAGGAAAAACTGTTTTTT. Its protein is CASSGQGAEEKLFF.

This clone appeared many times. The V call is TRBV2, the J call TRBJ2-5, with D possibly being TRBD2 (7 bases). The germline gives CDR1 SNHLY, CDR2 FYNNEI. The CDR3 consists of 15 residues. Trimming pared 6 bases from V and 2 bases from J, leaving 16 bases between. The chain's CDR3 is CASRRGRVGQETQYF. The CDR3, as DNA: TGTGCCAGCAGGAGGGGGAGGGTAGGGCAAGAGACCCAGTACTTC.

The chain couples TRBV2 to TRBJ1-2; tentatively, D is TRBD1 (5 bases). V dropped 5 bases and J dropped 6 bases, with 16 bases sitting between them. This CDR3 comprises 14 residues. The V gene's germline CDR1 is SNHLY and CDR2 FYNNEI. The CDR3 reads CASSQQYQGDGYTF. The CDR3 DNA is TGTGCCAGCAGTCAACAATACCAGGGAGATGGCTACACCTTC. Full variable domain (missing parts from reference TRBV2 and TRBJ1-2): EPEVTQTPSHQVTQMGQEVILRCVPISNHLYFYWYRQILGQKVEFLVSFYNNEISEKSEIFDDQFSVERPDGSNFTLKIRSTKLEDSAMYFCASSQQYQGDGYTFGSGTRLTVV.

CDR3 nucleotides: TGTGCCAGCAGCCCGGCCGGCGATAGCAATCAGCCCCAGCATTTT. Its translation: CASSPAGDSNQPQHF. The V and J genes are TRBV28 and TRBJ1-5; D remains ambiguous. V was clipped by 6 bases and J by 0 bases, with 12 bases between them. Per germline, CDR1 MDHEN and CDR2 SYDVKM. The CDR3 covers 15 residues. The full variable domain, its missing parts supplied by reference TRBV28 and TRBJ1-5, is DVKVTQSSRYLVKRTGEKVFLECVQDMDHENMFWYRQDPGLGLRLIYFSYDVKMKEKGDIPEGYSVSREKKERFSLILESASTNQTSMYLCASSPAGDSNQPQHFGDGTRLSIL.

Only a few counts were recorded for this clone. This sequence joins TRBV4-1 and TRBJ2-1; D unresolved. V dropped 1 base and J dropped 2 bases, with 9 bases sitting between them. The CDR3 extends over 15 amino acids. Germline lookup yields CDR1 MGHRA and CDR2 YSYEKL. The DNA of the CDR3 is TGCGCCAGCAGCCAAGGGCCCGAAACCTACAATGAGCAGTTCTTC. It translates to CASSQGPETYNEQFF.

V is TRBV6-4 and J is TRBJ1-2, with D possibly TRBD1 on 5 matching bases. V lost 5 bases to trimming and J lost 4 bases, with 14 bases between them. The CDR3 length is 14 residues. Germline V gives CDR1 MRHNA, CDR2 SNTAGT. CDR3 in amino acids: CASSPTVGGYGYTF. The DNA of the CDR3 is TGTGCCAGCAGTCCCACGGTCGGGGGCTATGGCTACACCTTC.

CDR3 DNA sequence: TGTGCCAGCAGTCCCCCCCTGAGCTCTGGAAACACCATATATTTT. It translates to CASSPPLSSGNTIYF. This chain uses TRBV28 with TRBJ1-3, with no clear D. Trimming pared 5 bases from V and 0 bases from J, leaving 11 bases between. The CDR3 is made up of 15 amino acids. Germline CDR1 MDHEN, CDR2 SYDVKM. Full variable domain (missing parts from reference TRBV28 and TRBJ1-3): DVKVTQSSRYLVKRTGEKVFLECVQDMDHENMFWYRQDPGLGLRLIYFSYDVKMKEKGDIPEGYSVSREKKERFSLILESASTNQTSMYLCASSPPLSSGNTIYFGEGSWLTVV.

The chain employs TRBV11-2 and TRBJ2-5; 10 bases align to TRBD1. The J segment lost 4 bases and the V segment lost 5 bases, leaving 4 bases of the junction unmatched. CDR3 size: 14 residues. Germline CDR1 reads SGHAT; CDR2 reads FQNNGV. The CDR3 DNA is TGTGCCAGCAGCCGCGGGACAGGGGCAGAGACCCAGTACTTC. Its protein product is CASSRGTGAETQYF. Supplemented by reference TRBV11-2 and TRBJ2-5, the full variable domain reads EAGVAQSPRYKIIEKRQSVAFWCNPISGHATLYWYQQILGQGPKLLIQFQNNGVVDDSQLPKDRFSAERLKGVDSTLKIQPAKLEDSAVYLCASSRGTGAETQYFGPGTRLLVL.

This clone was counted a few times. A much larger clone differs by one base, so this may be a read error. The sample carries other DNA sequences with the same CDR3. This chain links TRBV7-2 with TRBJ2-3; no firm D call. This CDR3 is built from 11 residues. The germline gives CDR1 SGHTA, CDR2 FQGNSA. V was trimmed by 2 bases and J by 3 bases, leaving 0 bases between them. The CDR3 sequence is CASSLTDTQYF. CDR3 nucleotide sequence: TGTGCCAGCAGCTTAACAGATACGCAGTATTTT.

The chain combines TRBV6-5 with TRBJ2-3; TRBD1 matches 8 bases. J gave up 14 bases and V 8 bases, and 12 bases lay outside the gene matches. CDR3 length: 12 residues. Germline values: CDR1 MNHEY, CDR2 SVGAGI. The CDR3 region is CASGLSGTGVYF. Here the CDR3 DNA reads TGTGCCAGCGGATTATCAGGGACAGGCGTGTATTTT.

The rearrangement uses TRBV7-9 and TRBJ2-1, with D unclear. The CDR3 contains 18 residues. Germline CDR1 SEHNR, CDR2 FQNEAQ (reference sequence). V lost 4 bases to trimming and J lost 6 bases, with 25 bases between them. The CDR3 DNA reads as TGTGCCAGCAGCTACTCACCCGAAGGTGAGACTCCCGCCAATGAGCAGTTCTTC. Encoded protein: CASSYSPEGETPANEQFF.

This clone was seen only a few times. The rearrangement joins TRBV6-5 to TRBJ2-7; TRBD2 matches 8 bases. Germline-derived CDR1 and CDR2 are MNHEY and SVGAGI. The V segment lost 6 bases and the J segment 0 bases; nucleotides outside the gene matches: 4. This CDR3 has 14 residues. In nucleotides, the CDR3 is TGTGCCAGCAGCCGGGGGGGTGCCTCCTACGAGCAGTACTTC. Translated: CASSRGGASYEQYF.

This clone was found a few times. V usage is TRBV27 and J usage is TRBJ2-7, with 8 nucleotides matching TRBD2. V was pared by 3 bases and J by 1 base, with 5 bases of the junction left unmatched. This CDR3 comprises 15 residues. Germline V lookup: CDR1 MNHEY, CDR2 SMNVEV (reference sequence). The CDR3, as DNA: TGTGCCAGCAGTTTCACGAGCGGGAGTTCCTACGAGCAGTACTTC. It is translated as CASSFTSGSSYEQYF.

This clone was recorded a few times. V and J are TRBV2 and TRBJ1-4, with D perhaps TRBD1 (5 bases). Germline CDR1 SNHLY, CDR2 FYNNEI. The CDR3 is made up of 13 amino acids. The CDR3 spells CAGSGNEGEKLFF. The CDR3 DNA reads TGTGCGGGGTCAGGGAACGAAGGCGAAAAACTGTTTTTT.

This clone showed up many times. The chain carries TRBV6-5 and TRBJ1-2; the D gene is possibly TRBD1 (5 bases). CDR1 and CDR2 from the germline V gene are MNHEY and SVGAGI. This CDR3 has 13 residues. V lost 6 bases and J 8 bases, leaving 16 bases between the germline ends. The CDR3 is CASRRMGGGGYTF. CDR3 bases: TGTGCCAGCAGACGGATGGGGGGTGGAGGCTACACCTTC.

In regard to this clone: Different DNA sequences within this sample yield the same CDR3. The chain has TRBV5-1 and TRBJ2-5; 11 positions match TRBD2. The CDR3 is 14 residues long. Germline CDR1 reads SGHRS; CDR2 reads YFSETQ. V lost 2 bases to trimming and J lost 4 bases; unmatched junction nucleotides: 1. CDR3 sequence reads: CASSFLAGGETQYF. The DNA of the CDR3 is TGCGCCAGCAGCTTTCTAGCGGGAGGAGAGACCCAGTACTTC.

This clone was observed a handful of times. This sequence joins TRBV28 and TRBJ2-3; no clear D. CDR1 and CDR2 from the germline V gene are MDHEN and SYDVKM. V lost 3 bases, J lost 6 bases, and 19 bases lay in between. The CDR3 covers 16 residues. CDR3 sequence reads: CASSFSSVGDRDTQYF. The CDR3 DNA follows: TGTGCCAGCAGTTTCTCTTCTGTCGGAGATCGGGATACGCAGTATTTT.

The chain has TRBV11-1 and TRBJ2-5; TRBD2 aligns across 9 bases. Germline V lookup: CDR1 SGHAT, CDR2 FQDESV (reference sequence). J lost 5 bases, V lost 4 bases, and 8 bases had no gene match. This CDR3 contains 15 residues. The CDR3 DNA reads TGTGCCAGCAGCTCCGCCGGGACTAGCTGGGAGACCCAGTACTTC. This translates into CASSSAGTSWETQYF. Complete variable domain (other parts from reference TRBV11-1 and TRBJ2-5): EAEVAQSPRYKITEKSQAVAFWCDPISGHATLYWYRQILGQGPELLVQFQDESVVDDSQLPKDRFSAERLKGVDSTLKIQPAELGDSAMYLCASSSAGTSWETQYFGPGTRLLVL.

Ten or more counts support this clone. V is TRBV11-2 and J is TRBJ2-1, with 7 bases identical to TRBD1. Per germline, CDR1 SGHAT and CDR2 FQNNGV. CDR3 length: 15 amino acids. V was clipped by 5 bases and J by 0 bases; unmatched bases: 4. CDR3 sequence reads: CASSPRQGSYNEQFF. DNA for the CDR3: TGTGCCAGCAGCCCCCGACAGGGCTCCTACAATGAGCAGTTCTTC. Full variable domain (missing parts from reference TRBV11-2 and TRBJ2-1): EAGVAQSPRYKIIEKRQSVAFWCNPISGHATLYWYQQILGQGPKLLIQFQNNGVVDDSQLPKDRFSAERLKGVDSTLKIQPAKLEDSAVYLCASSPRQGSYNEQFFGPGTRLTVL.

A few counts support this clone. The chain joins TRBV19 to TRBJ2-5, with D tentatively TRBD2 (6 bases). Per germline, CDR1 LNHDA and CDR2 SQIVND (reference sequence). The length of the CDR3 is 16 residues. V was pared by 7 bases and J by 0 bases, with 18 bases between. The CDR3 nucleotides read TGTGCCAGTAAACGCGCGGGAAAGGGAGACCAAGAGACCCAGTACTTC. It specifies CASKRAGKGDQETQYF.

This clone was recorded a few times. V is TRBV6-6 and J is TRBJ2-7; 11 positions match TRBD1. Germline lookup yields CDR1 MNHNY and CDR2 SVGAGI (reference sequence). After removal of 4 bases from V and 9 bases from J, the junction contained 5 bases not matched to a gene. The CDR3 extends over 13 amino acids. CDR3 sequence reads: CASSSGDRGMQYF. CDR3 bases: TGTGCCAGCAGTTCCGGGGACAGGGGGATGCAGTACTTC.

This clone was found a few times. This rearrangement joins TRBV7-6 to TRBJ2-7; D ambiguous. The V gene's germline CDR1 is SGHVS and CDR2 FNYEAQ. V lost 2 bases to trimming and J lost 6 bases, with 14 bases between them. CDR3 length equals 14 residues. The DNA of the CDR3 is TGTGCCAGCAGCTTATGGGCGGCGTCGGCCGAGCAGTACTTC. It codes for CASSLWAASAEQYF.